These 8 T cell receptor beta chains came from one sample sequenced in a study of shared clonotypes between healthy human individuals. Clones were read by immunoSEQ multiplex PCR, and TCRdb kept only the in-frame ones, dropping some. The sample has approximately 2.4 million clones, almost 96% seen once. Source material: naive CD4+ T cells sorted from blood. The sample's subset: CD45RA+ positively selected. The receptors stem from a young man in good health.

CDR3 residues: CASSNRELNTEAFF. The DNA of the CDR3 is TGTGCCAGCAGTAACAGGGAGTTGAACACTGAAGCTTTCTTT. J is TRBJ1-1 and V is TRBV7-9; TRBD1 might be the D (6 bases). The CDR3 extends over 14 amino acids. Germline CDR1 reads SEHNR; CDR2 reads FQNEAQ (reference sequence). Trimming took off 6 bases at V and 0 bases at J, with 11 bases between the two ends.

Here the CDR3 reads CASSLGRQGENEQYF. The CDR3 DNA reads as TGCGCCAGCAGCTTGGGACGACAGGGGGAAAACGAGCAGTACTTC. The chain carries TRBV5-1 and TRBJ2-7; 9 positions match TRBD1. The CDR3 is 15 amino acids. The germline V gene encodes CDR1 SGHRS and CDR2 YFSETQ. The ends lost 0 bases at V and 5 bases at J; junction bases unmatched: 6.

The chain carries TRBV5-1 and TRBJ2-7; D might be TRBD1 (5 bases). The CDR3 consists of 12 residues. CDR1 and CDR2 from the germline V gene are SGHRS and YFSETQ. With 6 bases removed from V and 3 bases from J, the gap between germline ends came to 10 bases. The CDR3 is CASNTDSYEQYF. DNA of the CDR3: TGCGCCAGCAATACTGACAGCTACGAGCAGTACTTC.

The rearrangement joins TRBV30 to TRBJ1-4; 7 bases fit TRBD1. Germline values: CDR1 GTSNPN, CDR2 SVGIG (reference sequence). There are 13 residues in the CDR3. V lost 4 bases and J lost 7; bases outside the gene matches: 6. The DNA of the CDR3 is TGTGCCTGGACGGGACAGCGAGCTGAAAAACTGTTTTTT. This encodes CAWTGQRAEKLFF.

V and J are TRBV4-3 and TRBJ1-1; D is perhaps TRBD1 (5 bases). Germline CDR1 LGHNA, CDR2 YSLEER. Trimming shortened V by 5 bases and J by 4 bases, and 11 bases separated the two germline ends. The CDR3 extends over 13 amino acids. CDR3 residues: CASSRDVGTEAFF. The CDR3 DNA follows: TGCGCCAGCAGCAGGGACGTCGGCACTGAAGCTTTCTTT.

V is TRBV5-6 and J is TRBJ2-6; D ambiguous. The CDR3 covers 15 residues. V was pared by 1 base and J by 2 bases, with 7 bases between. Germline CDR1 reads SGHDT; CDR2 reads YYEEEE. Written as DNA, the CDR3 is TGTGCCAGCAGCTTGACCCAGGCTGGGGCCAACGTCCTGACTTTC. Translation: CASSLTQAGANVLTF.

The chain uses TRBV29-1 and TRBJ2-1; D gene ambiguous. The V gene lost 0 bases and the J gene lost 5 bases, with 17 bases spanning the gap. The CDR3 runs to 16 residues. The germline gives CDR1 SQVTM, CDR2 ANQGSEA. CDR3 residues: CSVEDRVLATHNEQFF. The CDR3 DNA reads TGCAGCGTTGAAGATCGAGTCTTAGCCACCCACAATGAGCAGTTCTTC.

V and J are TRBV10-3 and TRBJ2-1; weak D call: TRBD2 (7 bases). The germline V and J ends were trimmed by 2 bases and 0 bases, with 14 bases remaining between them. The CDR3 sequence is 17 residues long. Germline CDR1 is ENHRY and CDR2 is SYGVKD. CDR3 in DNA: TGTGCCATCAGTGAGAGGGGGGGGAGTTACTCCTACAATGAGCAGTTCTTC. The encoded protein is CAISERGGSYSYNEQFF.